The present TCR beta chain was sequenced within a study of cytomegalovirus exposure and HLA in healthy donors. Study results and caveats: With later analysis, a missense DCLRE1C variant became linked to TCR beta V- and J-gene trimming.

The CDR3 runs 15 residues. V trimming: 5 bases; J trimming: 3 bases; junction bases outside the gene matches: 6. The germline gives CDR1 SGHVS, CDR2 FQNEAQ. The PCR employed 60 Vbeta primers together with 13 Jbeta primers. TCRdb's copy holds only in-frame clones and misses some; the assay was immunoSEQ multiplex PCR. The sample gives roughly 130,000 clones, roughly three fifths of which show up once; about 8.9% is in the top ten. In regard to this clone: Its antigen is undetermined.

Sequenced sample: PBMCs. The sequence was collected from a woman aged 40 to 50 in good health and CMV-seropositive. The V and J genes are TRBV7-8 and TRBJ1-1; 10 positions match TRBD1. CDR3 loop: CASSARQGAYTEAFF. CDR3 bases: TGTGCCAGCAGCGCAAGACAGGGGGCATACACTGAAGCTTTCTTT.